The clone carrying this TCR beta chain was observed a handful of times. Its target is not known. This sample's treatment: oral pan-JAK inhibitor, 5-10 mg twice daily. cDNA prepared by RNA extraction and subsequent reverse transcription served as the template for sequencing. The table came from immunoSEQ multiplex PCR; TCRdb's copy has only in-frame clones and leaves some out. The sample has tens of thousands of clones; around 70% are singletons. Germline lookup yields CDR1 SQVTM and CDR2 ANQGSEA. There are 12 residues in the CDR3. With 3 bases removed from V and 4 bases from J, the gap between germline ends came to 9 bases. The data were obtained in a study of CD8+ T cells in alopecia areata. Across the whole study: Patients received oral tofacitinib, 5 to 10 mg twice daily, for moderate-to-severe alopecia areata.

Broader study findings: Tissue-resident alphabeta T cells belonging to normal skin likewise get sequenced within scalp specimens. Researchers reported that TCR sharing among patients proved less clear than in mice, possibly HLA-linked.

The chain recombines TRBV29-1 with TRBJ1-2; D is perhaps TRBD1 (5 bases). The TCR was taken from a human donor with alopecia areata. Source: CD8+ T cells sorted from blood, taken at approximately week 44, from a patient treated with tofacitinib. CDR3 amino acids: CSVDRAGYGYTF. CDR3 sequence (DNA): TGCAGCGTTGACAGGGCGGGCTATGGCTACACCTTC.